These T cell receptor beta chains were read from a single sample in a study of blood T cell repertoires in COVID-19. The assay was immunoSEQ multiplex PCR, and TCRdb's table has in-frame clones only and misses some. Of approximately 250,000 clones listed, about 87% are singletons. The sequencing input was peripheral blood. The receptors were gathered from a woman in her 70s with COVID-19, enrolled during active disease. CDR3s include the opening cysteine and the closing phenylalanine or tryptophan. Fields, in order: clone size, V gene, J gene, D gene, CDR3 DNA, CDR3 protein. A D gene is named only where the DNA matches it firmly. Size tells how often a clone was seen (once, few, many) or the class of an expanded clone, and some rows leave it out.

clone_size: .
v_call: TRBV18
j_call: TRBJ1-2
d_call: .
cdr3_nt: TGTGCCAGCTCACCACCCAGGATTTTTAACTATGGCTACACCTTC
cdr3_aa: CASSPPRIFNYGYTF

clone_size: .
v_call: TRBV27
j_call: TRBJ1-1
d_call: .
cdr3_nt: TGTGCCAGCAGCCGAGGGACATTTAACACTGAAGCTTTCTTT
cdr3_aa: CASSRGTFNTEAFF

clone_size: .
v_call: TRBV5-6
j_call: TRBJ1-2
d_call: TRBD1
cdr3_nt: TGTGCCAGCAGCCGTCCAGGACAGGGCTATGGCTACACCTTC
cdr3_aa: CASSRPGQGYGYTF

clone_size: .
v_call: TRBV4-3
j_call: TRBJ2-3
d_call: TRBD2
cdr3_nt: TGCGCCAGCAGCCGTAGGCGGGGCTTACTAGCGGGAGGTCGAGCAAGGACAGATACGCAGTATTTT
cdr3_aa: CASSRRRGLLAGGRARTDTQYF

clone_size: .
v_call: TRBV10-3
j_call: TRBJ2-5
d_call: TRBD1
cdr3_nt: TGTGCCATCAGTGTGGGGACAGGGGGCTTGGAGACCCAGTACTTC
cdr3_aa: CAISVGTGGLETQYF

clone_size: .
v_call: TRBV14
j_call: TRBJ2-3
d_call: TRBD2
cdr3_nt: TGTGCCAGCAGCCTCGGTTGGGCTAGCGGGAGAACTAGCACAGATACGCAGTATTTT
cdr3_aa: CASSLGWASGRTSTDTQYF

clone_size: .
v_call: TRBV27
j_call: TRBJ2-3
d_call: TRBD1
cdr3_nt: TGTGCCAGCGGACAGGGGGTCGCAGATACGCAGTATTTT
cdr3_aa: CASGQGVADTQYF

clone_size: .
v_call: TRBV7-6
j_call: TRBJ1-5
d_call: .
cdr3_nt: TGTGCCAGCAGCTTAGCGACAGGAGGCGAACAGCCCCAGCATTTT
cdr3_aa: CASSLATGGEQPQHF

clone_size: .
v_call: TRBV28
j_call: TRBJ2-7
d_call: .
cdr3_nt: TGTGCCAGCAGTGTCCAAGGGGGTTGGCAGTACTTC
cdr3_aa: CASSVQGGWQYF

clone_size: .
v_call: TRBV27
j_call: TRBJ1-6
d_call: TRBD1
cdr3_nt: TGTGCCAGCAGTTCGGCAGGGGGATCACCCCTCCACTTT
cdr3_aa: CASSSAGGSPLHF

clone_size: .
v_call: TRBV27
j_call: TRBJ1-1
d_call: .
cdr3_nt: TGTGCCAGCAGATCACTAGGGATGTGGAACACTGAAGCTTTCTTT
cdr3_aa: CASRSLGMWNTEAFF

clone_size: .
v_call: TRBV9
j_call: TRBJ1-3
d_call: .
cdr3_nt: TGTGCCAGCAGCGCGCCCTCTAACGGTGACACCATATATTTT
cdr3_aa: CASSAPSNGDTIYF

clone_size: few
v_call: TRBV20-1
j_call: TRBJ1-2
d_call: .
cdr3_nt: TGCAGTGTCAGGGGTTGGGGCTACACCTTC
cdr3_aa: CSVRGWGYTF

clone_size: .
v_call: TRBV29-1
j_call: TRBJ1-1
d_call: .
cdr3_nt: TGCAGCGTTGTAAGTAGAGCTATGAACACTGAAGCTTTCTTT
cdr3_aa: CSVVSRAMNTEAFF

clone_size: once
v_call: TRBV5-1
j_call: TRBJ2-7
d_call: TRBD1
cdr3_nt: TGCGCCAGTACAAGACAGGGAAGCTCCTACGAGCAGTACTTC
cdr3_aa: CASTRQGSSYEQYF

clone_size: .
v_call: TRBV7-9
j_call: TRBJ1-1
d_call: TRBD1
cdr3_nt: TGTGCCAGCAGCTTCCAGGGGGAAGGTACTGAAGCTTTCTTT
cdr3_aa: CASSFQGEGTEAFF

clone_size: .
v_call: TRBV3-1/TRBV3-2
j_call: TRBJ2-7
d_call: .
cdr3_nt: TGTGCCAGCAGCCAAGTTCTGACGGGAGTTCCATACGAGCAGTACTTC
cdr3_aa: CASSQVLTGVPYEQYF

clone_size: .
v_call: TRBV5-1
j_call: TRBJ1-3
d_call: TRBD1
cdr3_nt: TGCGCCAGCAGCTTGGCTTCGGGACAGTCCTCTGGAAACACCATATATTTT
cdr3_aa: CASSLASGQSSGNTIYF

clone_size: .
v_call: TRBV4-3
j_call: TRBJ1-1
d_call: .
cdr3_nt: TGCGCCAGCAGCCAAGATTGGGGCCTAAGAGGACCAAACACTGAAGCTTTCTTT
cdr3_aa: CASSQDWGLRGPNTEAFF

clone_size: .
v_call: TRBV7-9
j_call: TRBJ2-1
d_call: TRBD2
cdr3_nt: TGTGCCAGCAGCTTAACTAGCGGGATGACTAAGTGGTCCTACAATGAGCAGTTCTTC
cdr3_aa: CASSLTSGMTKWSYNEQFF

clone_size: .
v_call: TRBV6-6
j_call: TRBJ1-6
d_call: .
cdr3_nt: TGTGCCAGCGATGCGACGGGGAATTCACCCCTCCACTTT
cdr3_aa: CASDATGNSPLHF

clone_size: .
v_call: TRBV3-1/TRBV3-2
j_call: TRBJ1-1
d_call: .
cdr3_nt: TGTGCCAGCAGCCAAGCCTTGGTCGGAGGGCACACTGAAGCTTTCTTT
cdr3_aa: CASSQALVGGHTEAFF

clone_size: .
v_call: TRBV5-1
j_call: TRBJ2-7
d_call: TRBD1
cdr3_nt: TGCGCCAGCAGCTTGGTGGGACAGGGATCCTACGAGCAGTACTTC
cdr3_aa: CASSLVGQGSYEQYF

clone_size: .
v_call: TRBV6-6
j_call: TRBJ2-3
d_call: TRBD2
cdr3_nt: TGTGCCAGCAGTTTAGCGGGAGGGGGGGCAGATACGCAGTATTTT
cdr3_aa: CASSLAGGGADTQYF

clone_size: .
v_call: TRBV6-1
j_call: TRBJ1-3
d_call: .
cdr3_nt: TGTGCCAGCAGTGAAGCCCGGGGGGCTCTCTCTGGAAACACCATATATTTT
cdr3_aa: CASSEARGALSGNTIYF

clone_size: few
v_call: TRBV30
j_call: TRBJ2-7
d_call: .
cdr3_nt: TGTGCCTGGACTATGGGAGCCGTAAACAAGCAGTACTTC
cdr3_aa: CAWTMGAVNKQYF

clone_size: .
v_call: TRBV30
j_call: TRBJ2-3
d_call: TRBD2
cdr3_nt: TGTGCCTGGAGTATCCCGAGCGGGATGGCGCAGTATTTT
cdr3_aa: CAWSIPSGMAQYF

clone_size: .
v_call: TRBV23-1
j_call: TRBJ2-7
d_call: TRBD2
cdr3_nt: TGCGCCAGCAGCCTAAACCGGACTAGCGGGAGACCTACCTACGAGCAGTACTTC
cdr3_aa: CASSLNRTSGRPTYEQYF

clone_size: .
v_call: TRBV27
j_call: TRBJ1-5
d_call: .
cdr3_nt: TGTGCCAGCAGTTTCAGCAGGGTGGGCAATCAGCCCCAGCATTTT
cdr3_aa: CASSFSRVGNQPQHF

clone_size: .
v_call: TRBV6-5
j_call: TRBJ1-2
d_call: .
cdr3_nt: TGTGCCAGCAGTTGGTCAGGGCTATCTGCCTACACCTTC
cdr3_aa: CASSWSGLSAYTF

clone_size: .
v_call: TRBV9
j_call: TRBJ2-7
d_call: TRBD2
cdr3_nt: TGTGCCAGCAGCGCCAGCGGGGTAGATAACGAGCAGTACTTC
cdr3_aa: CASSASGVDNEQYF

clone_size: once
v_call: TRBV15
j_call: TRBJ2-1
d_call: .
cdr3_nt: TGTGCCACCAGCAGAGATCTGGCTAGCGACTCCTACAATGAGCAGTTCTTC
cdr3_aa: CATSRDLASDSYNEQFF

clone_size: once
v_call: TRBV19
j_call: TRBJ2-7
d_call: .
cdr3_nt: TGTGCCAGTAGTGGGCGAGGGGAGCAGTACTTC
cdr3_aa: CASSGRGEQYF

clone_size: .
v_call: TRBV19
j_call: TRBJ2-1
d_call: TRBD2
cdr3_nt: TGTGCCAGTAGTACACAGACTAGCGGGATCTCCAATGAGCAGTTCTTC
cdr3_aa: CASSTQTSGISNEQFF

clone_size: .
v_call: TRBV9
j_call: TRBJ1-1
d_call: .
cdr3_nt: TGTGCCAGCAGCGTTCAGGTAAACACTGAAGCTTTCTTT
cdr3_aa: CASSVQVNTEAFF

clone_size: .
v_call: TRBV24-1
j_call: TRBJ2-6
d_call: .
cdr3_nt: TGTGCCACCAGTGACGGGAGAACAGGACGGGCTGGGGCCAACGTCCTGACTTTC
cdr3_aa: CATSDGRTGRAGANVLTF

clone_size: .
v_call: TRBV18
j_call: TRBJ2-4
d_call: .
cdr3_nt: TGTGCCAGCTCCGGGTTGGACATTCAGTACTTC
cdr3_aa: CASSGLDIQYF

clone_size: .
v_call: TRBV5-1
j_call: TRBJ1-1
d_call: .
cdr3_nt: TGCGCCAGCAGCACAGAACGGTTGGACACTGAAGCTTTCTTT
cdr3_aa: CASSTERLDTEAFF

clone_size: once
v_call: TRBV27
j_call: TRBJ2-1
d_call: .
cdr3_nt: TGTGCCAGCAGCAGGGGATTGGAGCAGTTCTTC
cdr3_aa: CASSRGLEQFF

clone_size: .
v_call: TRBV6-5
j_call: TRBJ2-7
d_call: .
cdr3_nt: TGTGCCAGCAGTACATTTACGACAAACACCTACGAGCAGTACTTC
cdr3_aa: CASSTFTTNTYEQYF

clone_size: .
v_call: TRBV7-3
j_call: TRBJ2-2
d_call: TRBD1
cdr3_nt: TGTGCCAGCAGCCTGACAGGGGGCAGCACCGGGGAGCTGTTTTTT
cdr3_aa: CASSLTGGSTGELFF

clone_size: .
v_call: TRBV21-1
j_call: TRBJ2-1
d_call: .
cdr3_nt: TGTGCCAGCAGCATTGGGACAGGTTCCAATGAGCAGTTCTTC
cdr3_aa: CASSIGTGSNEQFF

clone_size: .
v_call: TRBV7-8
j_call: TRBJ1-2
d_call: .
cdr3_nt: TGTGCCAGCAGCTTAGTCCCAGGGGCAGCTGCTGGCTACACCTTC
cdr3_aa: CASSLVPGAAAGYTF

clone_size: .
v_call: TRBV25-1
j_call: TRBJ2-3
d_call: TRBD2
cdr3_nt: TGTGCCAGCAGTGATTTCGGGACTAGCGGGAGGGCCGGAGATACGCAGTATTTT
cdr3_aa: CASSDFGTSGRAGDTQYF

clone_size: .
v_call: TRBV11-3
j_call: TRBJ2-1
d_call: .
cdr3_nt: TGTGCCAGCAGCCTGGGGGGGCAGAACAATGAGCAGTTCTTC
cdr3_aa: CASSLGGQNNEQFF

clone_size: .
v_call: TRBV20-1
j_call: TRBJ1-1
d_call: TRBD1
cdr3_nt: TGCAGTGCTAGTTCCATAGAGGCAGGGGGACTTGAAGCTTTCTTT
cdr3_aa: CSASSIEAGGLEAFF

clone_size: once
v_call: TRBV5-1
j_call: TRBJ2-1
d_call: TRBD1
cdr3_nt: TGCGCCAGCACCCCGACAGGGGCCGGCAATGAGCAGTTCTTC
cdr3_aa: CASTPTGAGNEQFF

clone_size: .
v_call: TRBV9
j_call: TRBJ1-2
d_call: .
cdr3_nt: TGTGCCAGCAACAACTGGGACAACGCTAACTATGGCTACACCTTC
cdr3_aa: CASNNWDNANYGYTF

clone_size: .
v_call: TRBV28
j_call: TRBJ1-2
d_call: TRBD1
cdr3_nt: TGTGCCAGCAGCCCGGGACAGCAATTTAACTATGGCTACACCTTC
cdr3_aa: CASSPGQQFNYGYTF

clone_size: .
v_call: TRBV10-3
j_call: TRBJ1-6
d_call: .
cdr3_nt: TGTGCCATCAGTCCTCGTCCGACAGACAAAGATTCACCCCTCCACTTT
cdr3_aa: CAISPRPTDKDSPLHF

clone_size: .
v_call: TRBV7-6
j_call: TRBJ2-2
d_call: .
cdr3_nt: TGTGCCAGCAGCCCTGGACTCTCTCCGAACACCGGGGAGCTGTTTTTT
cdr3_aa: CASSPGLSPNTGELFF